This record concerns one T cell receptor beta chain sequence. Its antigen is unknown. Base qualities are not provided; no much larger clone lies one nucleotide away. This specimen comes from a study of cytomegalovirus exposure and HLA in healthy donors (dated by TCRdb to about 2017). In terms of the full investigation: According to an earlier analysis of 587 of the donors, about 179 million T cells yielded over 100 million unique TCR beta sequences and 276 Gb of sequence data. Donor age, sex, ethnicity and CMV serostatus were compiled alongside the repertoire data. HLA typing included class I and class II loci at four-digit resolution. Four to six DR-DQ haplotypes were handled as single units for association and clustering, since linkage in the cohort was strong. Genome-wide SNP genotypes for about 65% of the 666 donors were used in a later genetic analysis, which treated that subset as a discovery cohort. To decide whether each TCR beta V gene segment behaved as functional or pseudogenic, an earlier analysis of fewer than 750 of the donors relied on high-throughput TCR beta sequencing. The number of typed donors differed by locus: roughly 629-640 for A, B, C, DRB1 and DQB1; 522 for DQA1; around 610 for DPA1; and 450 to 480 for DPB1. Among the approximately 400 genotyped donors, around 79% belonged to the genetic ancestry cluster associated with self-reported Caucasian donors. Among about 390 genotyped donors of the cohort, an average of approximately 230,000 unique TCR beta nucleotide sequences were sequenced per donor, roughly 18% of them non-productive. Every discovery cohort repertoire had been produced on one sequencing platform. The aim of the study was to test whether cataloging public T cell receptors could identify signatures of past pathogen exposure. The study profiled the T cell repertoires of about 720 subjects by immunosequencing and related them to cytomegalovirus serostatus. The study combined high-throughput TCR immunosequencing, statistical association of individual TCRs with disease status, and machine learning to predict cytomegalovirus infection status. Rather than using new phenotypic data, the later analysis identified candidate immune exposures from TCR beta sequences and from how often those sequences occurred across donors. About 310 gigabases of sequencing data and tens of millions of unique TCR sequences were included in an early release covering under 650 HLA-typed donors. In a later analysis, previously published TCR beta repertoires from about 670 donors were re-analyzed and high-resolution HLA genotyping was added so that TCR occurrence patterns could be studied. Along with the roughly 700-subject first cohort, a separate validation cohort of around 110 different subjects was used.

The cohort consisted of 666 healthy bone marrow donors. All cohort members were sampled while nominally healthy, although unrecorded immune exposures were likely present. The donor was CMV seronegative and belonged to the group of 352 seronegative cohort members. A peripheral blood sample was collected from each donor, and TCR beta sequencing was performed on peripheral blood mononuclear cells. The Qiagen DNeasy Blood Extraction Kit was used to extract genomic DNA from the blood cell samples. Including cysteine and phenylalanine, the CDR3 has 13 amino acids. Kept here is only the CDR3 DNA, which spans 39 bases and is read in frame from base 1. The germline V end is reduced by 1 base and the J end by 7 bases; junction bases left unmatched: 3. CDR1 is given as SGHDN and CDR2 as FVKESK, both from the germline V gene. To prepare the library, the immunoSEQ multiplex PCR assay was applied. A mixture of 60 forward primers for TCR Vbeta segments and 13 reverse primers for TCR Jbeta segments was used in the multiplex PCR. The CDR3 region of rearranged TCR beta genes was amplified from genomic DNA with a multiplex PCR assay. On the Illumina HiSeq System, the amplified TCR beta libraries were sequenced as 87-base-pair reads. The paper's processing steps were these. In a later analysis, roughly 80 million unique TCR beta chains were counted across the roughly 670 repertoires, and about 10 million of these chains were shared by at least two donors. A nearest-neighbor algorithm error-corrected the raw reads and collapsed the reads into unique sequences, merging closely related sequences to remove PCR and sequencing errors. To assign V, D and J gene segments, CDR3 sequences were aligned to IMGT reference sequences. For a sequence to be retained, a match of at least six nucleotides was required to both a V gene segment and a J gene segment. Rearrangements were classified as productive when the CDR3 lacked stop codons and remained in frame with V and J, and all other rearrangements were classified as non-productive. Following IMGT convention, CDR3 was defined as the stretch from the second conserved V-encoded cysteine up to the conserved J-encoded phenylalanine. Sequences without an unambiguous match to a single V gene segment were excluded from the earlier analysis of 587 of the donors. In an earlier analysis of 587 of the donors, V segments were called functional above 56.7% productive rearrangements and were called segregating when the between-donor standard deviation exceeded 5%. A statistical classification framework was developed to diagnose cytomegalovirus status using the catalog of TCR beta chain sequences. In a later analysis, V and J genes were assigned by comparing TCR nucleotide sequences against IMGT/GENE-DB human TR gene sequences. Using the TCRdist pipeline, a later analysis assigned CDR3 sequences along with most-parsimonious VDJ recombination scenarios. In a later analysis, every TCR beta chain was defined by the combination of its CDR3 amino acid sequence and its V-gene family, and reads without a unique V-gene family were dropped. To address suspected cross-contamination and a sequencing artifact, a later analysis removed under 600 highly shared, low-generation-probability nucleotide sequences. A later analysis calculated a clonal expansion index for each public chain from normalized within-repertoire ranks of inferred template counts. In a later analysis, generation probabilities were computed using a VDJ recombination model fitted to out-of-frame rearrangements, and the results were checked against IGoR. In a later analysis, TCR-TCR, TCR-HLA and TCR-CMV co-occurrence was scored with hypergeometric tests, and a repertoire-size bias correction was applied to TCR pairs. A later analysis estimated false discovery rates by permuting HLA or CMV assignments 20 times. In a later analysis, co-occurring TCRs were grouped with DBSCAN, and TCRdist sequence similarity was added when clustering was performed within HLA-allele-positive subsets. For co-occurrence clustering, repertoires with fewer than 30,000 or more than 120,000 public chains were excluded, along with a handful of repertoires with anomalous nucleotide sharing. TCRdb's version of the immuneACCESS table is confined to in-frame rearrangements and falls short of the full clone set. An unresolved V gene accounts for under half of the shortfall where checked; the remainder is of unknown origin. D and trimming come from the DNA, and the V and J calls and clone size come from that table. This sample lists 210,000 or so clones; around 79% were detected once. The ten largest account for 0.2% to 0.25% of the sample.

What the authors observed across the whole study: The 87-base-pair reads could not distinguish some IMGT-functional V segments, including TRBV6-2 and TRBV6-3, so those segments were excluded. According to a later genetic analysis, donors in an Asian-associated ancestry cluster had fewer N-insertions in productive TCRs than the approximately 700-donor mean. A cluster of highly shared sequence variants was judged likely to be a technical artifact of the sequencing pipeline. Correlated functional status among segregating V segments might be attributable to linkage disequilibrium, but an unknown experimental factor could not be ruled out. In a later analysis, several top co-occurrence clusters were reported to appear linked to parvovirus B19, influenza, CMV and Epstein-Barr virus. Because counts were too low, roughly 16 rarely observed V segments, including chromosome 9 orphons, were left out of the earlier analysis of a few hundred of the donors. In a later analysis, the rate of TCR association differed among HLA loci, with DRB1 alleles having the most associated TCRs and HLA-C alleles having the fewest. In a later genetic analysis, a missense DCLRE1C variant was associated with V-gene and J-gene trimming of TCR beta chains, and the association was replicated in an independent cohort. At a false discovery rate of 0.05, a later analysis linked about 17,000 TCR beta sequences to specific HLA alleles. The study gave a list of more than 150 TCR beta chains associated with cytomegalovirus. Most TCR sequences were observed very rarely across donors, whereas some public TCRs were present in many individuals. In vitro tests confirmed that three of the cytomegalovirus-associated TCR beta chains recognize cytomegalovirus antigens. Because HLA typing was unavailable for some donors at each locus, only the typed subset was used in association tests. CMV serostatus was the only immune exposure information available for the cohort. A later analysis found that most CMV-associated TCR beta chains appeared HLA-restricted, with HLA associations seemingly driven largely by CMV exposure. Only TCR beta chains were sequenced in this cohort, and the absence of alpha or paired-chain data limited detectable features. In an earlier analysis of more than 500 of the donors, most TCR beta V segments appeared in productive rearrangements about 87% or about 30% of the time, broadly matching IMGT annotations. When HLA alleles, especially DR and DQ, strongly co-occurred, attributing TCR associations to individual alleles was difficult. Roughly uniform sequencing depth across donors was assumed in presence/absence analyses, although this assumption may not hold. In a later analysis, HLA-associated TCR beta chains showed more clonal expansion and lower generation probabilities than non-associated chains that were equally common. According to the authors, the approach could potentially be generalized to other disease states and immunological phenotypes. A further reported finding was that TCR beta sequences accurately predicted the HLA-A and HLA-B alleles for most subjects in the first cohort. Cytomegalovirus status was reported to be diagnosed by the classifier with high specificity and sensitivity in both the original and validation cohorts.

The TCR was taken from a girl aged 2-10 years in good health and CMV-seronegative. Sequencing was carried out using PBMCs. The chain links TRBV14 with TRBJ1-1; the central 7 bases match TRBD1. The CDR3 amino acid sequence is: CASSQGWDSEAFF. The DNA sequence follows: TGTGCCAGCAGCCAAGGTTGGGACAGTGAAGCTTTCTTT.